This entry features one TCR beta chain sequence. A few counts support this clone. Its antigen is currently not known. One base away there is no much larger clone; base qualities are not given. The data are from a study of blood T cell repertoires in COVID-19 (dated by TCRdb to the early 2020s). General notes on the study: Samples covering the acute and convalescent phases of COVID-19 were provided by collaborators in the United States, Italy and Spain. The prospective study material was composed of cDNA or gDNA derived from T cells, B-cell-depleted T cells, or PBMCs. Where available, HLA class I and class II types were obtained from metadata supplied by the sample provider rather than from assay-based typing. The dataset comprised deeply sampled blood TCRbeta repertoires from subjects exposed to, actively infected with, or recovered from COVID-19. Nearly every sample came with metadata listing a de-identified subject ID, COVID-19 status, age in years and sex. The samples were drawn from the first 160 participants of the ongoing ImmuneRACE study and from 1,200 or so subjects provided by 6 global collaborators. The repertoires were released in a freely available public database meant as a resource for research on the immune response to SARS-CoV-2. The study at large found these results: The quantity of clinical and demographic metadata differed by source and by participant and was supplied without curation.

The CDR3 measures 16 amino acids from cysteine to phenylalanine. The entry retains the CDR3 DNA only, 48 bases that are in frame from base 1. Compared with germline, V lacks 1 base and J lacks 0 bases; bases without a gene match: 2. From the germline V gene, CDR1 is SGHVS and CDR2 is FNYEAQ. The collaborating institutions used their own protocols to collect whole blood in K2EDTA tubes. For TCRbeta analysis, collaborators shipped samples in one of three forms: frozen whole blood, isolated PBMCs, or DNA extracted from either of those sample types. TCRbeta CDR3 regions were amplified from genomic DNA using the immunoSEQ Assay, a bias-controlled multiplex PCR. The original methods were these. The number of nucleated cells in each sample was estimated from the amplification of reference gene primers within the assay. Sequence reads were collapsed and filtered to measure the absolute abundance of every unique TCRbeta CDR3 rearrangement. Productive Simpson clonality was computed per sample as the square root of Simpson's diversity index over productive rearrangements. As stored in TCRdb, this immuneACCESS dataset retains in-frame rearrangements with V and J assigned. A fraction of the clones does not appear; measured against another copy, unresolved V genes explain less than half of the discrepancy, and the remainder lacks a known reason. V, J and clone size are those of that table, while D and trimming were read from the DNA. Recorded for this sample are around 140,000 clones; roughly 84% of them occurred a single time. Together, the top ten hold approximately 10% of the sample.

The TCR originated in a man aged 60 to 69 with active or convalescent COVID-19. The sequenced sample was peripheral blood. The receptor chain draws on TRBV7-6 and TRBJ2-2; 7 middle bases align to TRBD1. The nucleotides are TGTGCCAGCAGCTTAGAGGGGGCGGCGAACACCGGGGAGCTGTTTTTT. The resulting protein is CASSLEGAANTGELFF.